These 3 T cell receptor beta chains came from one sample sequenced in a study of blood T cell repertoires in COVID-19. Assay used: immunoSEQ multiplex PCR; TCRdb lists only in-frame clones, some missing. Among tens of thousands of clones listed, roughly 80% were seen once. Sequencing was done on a sample of peripheral blood. The receptor source for this set is an older woman with acute or convalescent COVID-19.

This rearrangement joins TRBV2 to TRBJ1-5, with 8 positions matching TRBD1. CDR3 length equals 15 residues. J lost 5 bases, V lost 6 bases, and 9 bases had no gene match. Germline-derived CDR1 and CDR2 are SNHLY and FYNNEI. The CDR3 loop reads CASRRTGGVDQPQHF. CDR3 nucleotides: TGTGCCAGCAGGCGTACAGGGGGGGTGGATCAGCCCCAGCATTTT.

The genes are TRBV19 and TRBJ1-6; a possible D gene is TRBD1 (5 bases). The CDR3 runs 15 residues. Between the trimmed V and J ends, which lost 8 bases and 8 bases, there was a span of 19 bases. Germline values: CDR1 LNHDA, CDR2 SQIVND (reference sequence). The CDR3 region is CASSMGGRQYSPLHF. The CDR3 nucleotides read TGTGCCAGTTCGATGGGGGGACGTCAGTATTCACCCCTCCACTTT.

This clone was seen once. The chain couples TRBV5-4 to TRBJ2-1; 11 positions match TRBD2. The CDR3 is 16 amino acids. Per the germline V gene, CDR1 is SGHNT and CDR2 is YYREEE (reference sequence). The trim removed 4 bases at V and 7 bases at J, leaving 10 bases unmatched. This CDR3 is CASSPTSGGNGNEQFF. The DNA for the CDR3 is TGTGCCAGCAGCCCCACTAGCGGGGGTAACGGAAATGAGCAGTTCTTC.